Listed here are 23 T cell receptor beta chains from one sample, sequenced in a study of beta chain features in type 1 diabetes. Study-wide results and caveats: Among all four CD4+ subsets, Type 1 diabetes patients had TCRB CDR3s that were moderately but significantly shorter.

Sequencing targeted expressed TCRB transcripts, as all isolated RNA had been reverse transcribed. Here immunoSEQ multiplex PCR was the method, and the copy in TCRdb shows in-frame clones only, minus some. This table holds 300,000 to 400,000 clones, around an eighth found once. Which antigens these TCRs recognize remains unknown. Sequences were obtained from naive CD4+ T cells from blood. The source is a young woman with type 1 diabetes.

This clone came up a few times. The chain uses TRBV25-1 and TRBJ2-7; 10 bases align to TRBD2. CDR1 MGHDK and CDR2 SYGVNS come from the germline V gene. The CDR3 is 14 amino acids. V gave up 3 bases and J gave up 9 bases; unmatched junction bases: 8. The DNA of the CDR3 is TGTGCCAGCAGTGATGGCCCTAGCGGGAGTAGGCAGTACGTC. Protein product: CASSDGPSGSRQYV.

This chain joins TRBV2 and TRBJ2-4, with a possible D match to TRBD2 (6 bases). Germline CDR1 is SNHLY and CDR2 is FYNNEI. The CDR3 covers 14 residues. V lost 6 bases, J lost 6 bases, and 15 bases lay in between. CDR3 bases: TGTGCCAGCAGCGGCCGGACGGGGGTAAACATTCAGTACTTC. Protein product: CASSGRTGVNIQYF.

This clone was seen more than once but under ten times. The chain joins TRBV6-5 to TRBJ2-1, with D possibly matching TRBD2 (7 bases). From germline, CDR1 is MNHEY and CDR2 SVGAGI. The V gene lost 0 bases and the J gene lost 8 bases, with 17 bases spanning the gap. There are 16 residues in the CDR3. The CDR3 sequence: CASSYSNSAGAYEQFF. As DNA, the CDR3 is TGTGCCAGCAGTTACTCGAATTCGGCGGGGGCGTATGAGCAGTTCTTC.

This clone occurred a few times. The V call is TRBV5-4, the J call TRBJ2-1, with D possibly being TRBD1 (6 bases). The CDR3 is 15 residues long. V was shortened by 0 bases and J by 6 bases, with 13 bases between the two germline ends. From germline, CDR1 is SGHNT and CDR2 YYREEE (reference sequence). CDR3 protein: CASSLEGGGGNEQFF. CDR3 DNA: TGTGCCAGCAGCTTGGAAGGGGGTGGTGGCAATGAGCAGTTCTTC.

This clone was seen more than once but under ten times. The rearrangement links TRBV7-3 to TRBJ2-2; 7 bases line up with TRBD2. The CDR3 length is 17 residues. The V segment lost 0 bases and the J segment 6 bases; nucleotides outside the gene matches: 10. Per germline, CDR1 SGHTA and CDR2 FQGTGA. The chain's CDR3 is CASSLTGSGIGAGELFF. CDR3 sequence (DNA): TGTGCCAGCAGCTTAACAGGGAGCGGGATAGGGGCCGGGGAGCTGTTTTTT.

This clone was seen a few times. The rearrangement joins TRBV9 to TRBJ2-5, with 11 bases that match TRBD2. Germline assignment: CDR1 SGDLS and CDR2 YYNGEE. J lost 3 bases, V lost 2 bases, and 6 bases had no gene match. The CDR3 covers 16 residues. CDR3 region: CASSVSGRAGEETQYF. In DNA form, the CDR3 reads TGTGCCAGCAGCGTTAGCGGGAGGGCCGGGGAAGAGACCCAGTACTTC.

V usage is TRBV5-1 and J usage is TRBJ2-7; TRBD1 matches 9 bases. Germline-derived CDR1 and CDR2 are SGHRS and YFSETQ. V trimming: 5 bases; J trimming: 1 base; junction bases outside the gene matches: 7. This CDR3 is 15 amino acids long. CDR3 coding DNA: TGCGCCAGCAGGGCCGGGACAGGGTATTCCTACGAGCAGTACTTC. Protein: CASRAGTGYSYEQYF.

V and J are TRBV11-2 and TRBJ2-2, with TRBD2 identical over 7 bases. V gave up 6 bases and J gave up 0 bases; unmatched junction bases: 4. Germline V gene lookup returns CDR1 SGHAT and CDR2 FQNNGV. The CDR3 runs to 15 residues. The DNA for the CDR3 is TGTGCCAGCAGTACGCTAGCGGCGAACACCGGGGAGCTGTTTTTT. It translates to CASSTLAANTGELFF.

This clone was recorded a few times. This sample also contains other DNA sequences that code for the same CDR3. The V call is TRBV5-1, the J call TRBJ2-1, with 10 bases identical to TRBD2. The CDR3 consists of 15 residues. CDR1 and CDR2 (germline): SGHRS, YFSETQ. V was clipped by 0 bases and J by 4 bases; unmatched bases: 1. CDR3 sequence reads: CASSLVAGGYNEQFF. CDR3 coding DNA: TGCGCCAGCAGCTTGGTAGCGGGAGGATACAATGAGCAGTTCTTC.

The chain couples TRBV18 to TRBJ2-2; D not resolved. The CDR3 consists of 14 residues. The V end lost 4 bases, the J end lost 0 bases, and 6 bases lay between the germline ends. CDR1 is KGHSH and CDR2 is LQKENI in the germline V gene. CDR3 residues: CASSLLTNTGELFF. CDR3 in DNA: TGTGCCAGCTCACTCCTTACGAACACCGGGGAGCTGTTTTTT.

This sequence joins TRBV9 and TRBJ1-3; D is uncertain. V was pared by 1 base and J by 0 bases, with 8 bases between. Germline assignment: CDR1 SGDLS and CDR2 YYNGEE. The CDR3 covers 15 residues. The CDR3 region is CASSVTGSSGNTIYF. The CDR3 DNA follows: TGTGCCAGCAGCGTAACCGGGAGCTCTGGAAACACCATATATTTT.

This chain connects TRBV5-4 to TRBJ2-5; 10 nucleotides line up with TRBD2. Germline V lookup: CDR1 SGHNT, CDR2 YYREEE (reference sequence). This CDR3 contains 16 residues. V lost 7 bases and J lost 4; bases outside the gene matches: 13. CDR3 sequence reads: CASAKGLAGERETQYF. The DNA for the CDR3 is TGTGCCAGCGCTAAGGGGCTAGCGGGGGAGAGAGAGACCCAGTACTTC.

The chain combines TRBV11-2 with TRBJ2-1; 11 nucleotides align to TRBD2. CDR1 and CDR2 (germline): SGHAT, FQNNGV. The CDR3 is 15 amino acids. The ends lost 4 bases at V and 7 bases at J; junction bases unmatched: 6. CDR3 protein: CASSSTGLAVNEQFF. CDR3 DNA sequence: TGTGCCAGCAGCTCAACGGGACTAGCGGTAAATGAGCAGTTCTTC.

The gene calls are TRBV28 and TRBJ1-5, with D hard to call. This CDR3 is 11 amino acids long. Germline loops: CDR1 MDHEN, CDR2 SYDVKM. CDR3 in DNA: TGTGGGTCAGGTCGCAATCAGCCCCAGCATTTT. Residues: CGSGRNQPQHF. Drawing the rest from reference TRBV28 and TRBJ1-5, the complete variable domain is DVKVTQSSRYLVKRTGEKVFLECVQDMDHENMFWYRQDPGLGLRLIYFSYDVKMKEKGDIPEGYSVSREKKERFSLILESASTNQTSMYLCGSGRNQPQHFGDGTRLSIL.

This clone was seen a handful of times. Other DNA variants within this sample encode the same CDR3. The chain uses TRBV9 and TRBJ1-1; D possibly corresponds to TRBD1 (5 bases). The ends were cut back, 2 bases at V and 1 base at J, with 6 bases in the middle. The V gene's germline CDR1 is SGDLS and CDR2 YYNGEE. The CDR3 extends over 13 amino acids. The CDR3 loop reads CASSVQGNTEAFF. CDR3 nucleotide sequence: TGTGCCAGCAGCGTTCAGGGGAACACTGAAGCTTTCTTT. Filled out from reference TRBV9 and TRBJ1-1, the complete variable domain reads DSGVTQTPKHLITATGQRVTLRCSPRSGDLSVYWYQQSLDQGLQFLIQYYNGEERAKGNILERFSAQQFPDLHSELNLSSLELGDSALYFCASSVQGNTEAFFGQGTRLTVV.

CDR3 in DNA: TGCGCCAGCAGCCAATCCCCGACGGGATCCCTCTACGAGCAGTACGTC. Its translation: CASSQSPTGSLYEQYV. V usage is TRBV5-1 and J usage is TRBJ2-7; tentatively, D is TRBD2 (5 bases). Germline CDR1 and CDR2: SGHRS and YFSETQ. The CDR3 is 16 amino acids. Trimming took off 4 bases at V and 3 bases at J, with 20 bases between the two ends.

CDR3 nucleotides: TGTGCCAGCAGCTTGCCCCGGGACGGGAGTTTCTCTGGGGCCAACGTCCTGACTTTC. Translation: CASSLPRDGSFSGANVLTF. V is TRBV7-9 and J is TRBJ2-6; perhaps TRBD2 as D (6 bases). Per the germline V gene, CDR1 is SEHNR and CDR2 is FQNEAQ (reference sequence). CDR3 length equals 19 residues. V was clipped by 3 bases and J by 0 bases, with 18 bases between them.

V gene TRBV29-1 combines with J gene TRBJ2-3; D unresolved. V lost 4 bases and J 6 bases, leaving 20 bases between the germline ends. Germline V lookup: CDR1 SQVTM, CDR2 ANQGSEA. This CDR3 is built from 15 residues. In DNA form, the CDR3 reads TGCAGCGTTGGGTTTGGGCCTTTATTGCCGGATACGCAGTATTTT. This sequence encodes CSVGFGPLLPDTQYF.

This clone came up a few times. The J gene is TRBJ1-2, the V gene TRBV28; possibly TRBD1 for D (6 bases). Germline V gene data show CDR1 as MDHEN and CDR2 as SYDVKM. The CDR3 runs to 14 residues. With 3 bases removed from V and 4 bases from J, the gap between germline ends came to 12 bases. CDR3 bases: TGTGCCAGCAGTTTCGGACAGCCGCCCTATGGCTACACCTTC. Protein sequence: CASSFGQPPYGYTF.

J is TRBJ1-1 and V is TRBV11-3, with D unclear. There are 14 residues in the CDR3. Trimming took off 3 bases at V and 1 base at J, with 9 bases between the two ends. Germline values: CDR1 SGHNT, CDR2 YENEEA. The CDR3 reads CASSFVRTNTEAFF. In DNA, the CDR3 is TGTGCCAGCAGCTTCGTTAGAACGAACACTGAAGCTTTCTTT.

The chain has TRBV27 and TRBJ1-2; 8 bases match TRBD1. The trim removed 6 bases at V and 7 bases at J, leaving 4 bases unmatched. The CDR3 has 12 residues. Per germline, CDR1 MNHEY and CDR2 SMNVEV (reference sequence). CDR3 DNA: TGTGCCAGCAGCCGACAGGGGATTGGCTACACCTTC. It specifies CASSRQGIGYTF.

The CDR3 nucleotides read TGTGCTAGTGGTTTGGTACTGGACTCGACTGGGAATGAGCAGTTCTTC. Amino acid sequence: CASGLVLDSTGNEQFF. This sequence joins TRBV12-5 and TRBJ2-1, with D possibly being TRBD2 (5 bases). V dropped 0 bases and J dropped 7 bases, with 16 bases sitting between them. The CDR3 length is 16 residues. Per the germline V gene, CDR1 is LGHNT and CDR2 is FRNRAP.

The V gene is TRBV18, the J gene TRBJ2-7; TRBD1 agrees at 11 bases. The CDR3 is 15 amino acids. Germline CDR1 and CDR2: KGHSH and LQKENI. V shed 6 bases and J 4 bases; nucleotides not matched to a gene: 8. The CDR3 sequence is CASSRTGGASYEQYF. In DNA, the CDR3 is TGTGCCAGCTCTCGGACAGGGGGCGCGAGTTACGAGCAGTACTTC.